Below, one T cell receptor (beta chain) is given with its context. Its antigen is unidentified. The data are from a study of cytomegalovirus exposure and HLA in healthy donors. Overall study context: Around 200 million T cells yielded 100 million to 130 million unique TCR beta sequences, as an earlier analysis found.

PCR amplification relied on 60 Vbeta primers (plus 13 Jbeta primers). In the authors' workflow: An analysis performed later counted 70 million to 90 million unique TCR beta chains (approximately 11 million of them shared). Sequenced by immunoSEQ multiplex PCR; TCRdb stores in-frame clones only, minus some. The D gene and trimming were derived from the DNA, and the V and J assignments and clone size from that table. The sample includes roughly 57,000 clones. Overall study findings and caveats: A prior analysis recorded that most TCR beta V segments were productive about 87% or about 30% of the time. Excluded: some indistinguishable V segments such as TRBV6-2 and TRBV6-3.

V was cut by 7 bases and J by 5 bases, with 8 bases left in between. Germline V gene sequence: CDR1 MNHNS, CDR2 SASEGT. This CDR3 is built from 11 residues. The chain employs TRBV6-1 and TRBJ1-1; D remains unclear. This sequence was found in a man younger than 35 in good health and CMV-seropositive. Sequenced sample: PBMCs. CDR3 in amino acids: CASTYGTEAFF. In nucleotides, the CDR3 is TGTGCCAGCACCTACGGGACTGAAGCTTTCTTT.